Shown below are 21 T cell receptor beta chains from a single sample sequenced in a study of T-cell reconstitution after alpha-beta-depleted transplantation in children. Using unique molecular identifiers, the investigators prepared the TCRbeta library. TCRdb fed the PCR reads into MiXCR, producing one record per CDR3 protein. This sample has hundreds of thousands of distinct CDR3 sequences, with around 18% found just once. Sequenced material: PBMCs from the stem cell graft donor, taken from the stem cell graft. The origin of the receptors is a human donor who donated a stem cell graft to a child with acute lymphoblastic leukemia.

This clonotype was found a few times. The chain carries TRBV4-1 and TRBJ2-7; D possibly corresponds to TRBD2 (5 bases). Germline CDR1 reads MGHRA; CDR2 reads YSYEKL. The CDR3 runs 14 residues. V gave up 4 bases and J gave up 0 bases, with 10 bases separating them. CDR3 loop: CASSLSALSYEQYF. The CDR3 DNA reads TGCGCCAGCAGCCTTAGCGCACTCTCCTACGAGCAGTACTTC.

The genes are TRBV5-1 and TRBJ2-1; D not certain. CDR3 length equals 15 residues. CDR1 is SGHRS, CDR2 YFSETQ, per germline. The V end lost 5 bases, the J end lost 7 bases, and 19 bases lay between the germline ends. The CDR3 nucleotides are TGCGCCAGCAGTTCCCCGGGCATCTCCAGGAATGAGCAGTTCTTC. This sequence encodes CASSSPGISRNEQFF.

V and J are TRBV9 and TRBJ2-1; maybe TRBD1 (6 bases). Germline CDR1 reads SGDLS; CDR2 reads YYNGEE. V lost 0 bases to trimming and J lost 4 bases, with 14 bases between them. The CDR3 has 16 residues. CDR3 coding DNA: TGTGCCAGCAGCGTAGATCAGGGGATGGGATACAATGAGCAGTTCTTC. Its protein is CASSVDQGMGYNEQFF.

The CDR3, as DNA: TGTGCCAGCAGCTTGTCGGGGCGGGAAGGGTTCTTC. Translation gives CASSLSGREGFF. This chain links TRBV5-6 with TRBJ2-1; TRBD2 is a possible D gene (6 bases). Trimming took off 1 base at V and 15 bases at J, with 14 bases between the two ends. This CDR3 region has 12 residues. Germline V gene lookup returns CDR1 SGHDT and CDR2 YYEEEE.

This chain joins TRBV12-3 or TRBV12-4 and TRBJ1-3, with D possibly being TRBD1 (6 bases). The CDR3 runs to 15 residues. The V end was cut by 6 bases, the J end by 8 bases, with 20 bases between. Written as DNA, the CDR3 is TGTGCCAGCAGGAATTACAGGGCCCTAAGTGACACCATATATTTT. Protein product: CASRNYRALSDTIYF.

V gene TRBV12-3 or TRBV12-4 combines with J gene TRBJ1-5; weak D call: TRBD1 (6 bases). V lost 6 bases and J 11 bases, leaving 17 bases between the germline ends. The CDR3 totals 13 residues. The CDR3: CASSSFRGRAQHF. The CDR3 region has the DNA TGTGCCAGCAGCTCATTCAGGGGTCGGGCCCAGCATTTT.

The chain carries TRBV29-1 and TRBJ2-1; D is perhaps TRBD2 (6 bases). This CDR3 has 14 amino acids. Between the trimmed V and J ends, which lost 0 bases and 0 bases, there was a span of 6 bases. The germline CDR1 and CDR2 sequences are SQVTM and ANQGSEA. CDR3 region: CSVEEEGSYNEQFF. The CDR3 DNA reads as TGCAGCGTTGAAGAGGAGGGCTCCTACAATGAGCAGTTCTTC.

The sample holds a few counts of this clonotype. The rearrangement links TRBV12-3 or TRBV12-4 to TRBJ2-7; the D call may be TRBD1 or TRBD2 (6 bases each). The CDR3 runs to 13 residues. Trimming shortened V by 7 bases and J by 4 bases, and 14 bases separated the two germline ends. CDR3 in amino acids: CASTGARVYEQYF. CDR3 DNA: TGTGCCAGCACGGGGGCCCGTGTTTACGAGCAGTACTTC.

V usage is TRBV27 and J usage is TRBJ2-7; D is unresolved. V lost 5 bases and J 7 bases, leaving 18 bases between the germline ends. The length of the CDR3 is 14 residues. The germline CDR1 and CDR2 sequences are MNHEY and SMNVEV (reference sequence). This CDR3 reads CASSPTIDGSEQYF. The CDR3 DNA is TGTGCCAGCAGTCCCACAATCGACGGGTCGGAGCAGTACTTC.

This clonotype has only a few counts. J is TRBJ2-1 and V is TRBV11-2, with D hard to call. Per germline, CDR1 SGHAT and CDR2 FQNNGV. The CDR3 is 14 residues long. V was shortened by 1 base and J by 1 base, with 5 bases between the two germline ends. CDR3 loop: CASSLGTSYNEQFF. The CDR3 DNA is TGTGCCAGCAGCTTAGGAACGTCCTACAATGAGCAGTTCTTC.

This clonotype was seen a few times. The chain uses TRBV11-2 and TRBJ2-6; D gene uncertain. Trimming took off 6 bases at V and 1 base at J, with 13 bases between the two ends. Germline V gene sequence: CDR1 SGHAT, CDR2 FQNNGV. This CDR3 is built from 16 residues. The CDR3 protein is CASRNLRRSGANVLTF. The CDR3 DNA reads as TGTGCCAGCAGAAACCTCAGGCGATCTGGGGCCAACGTCCTGACTTTC.

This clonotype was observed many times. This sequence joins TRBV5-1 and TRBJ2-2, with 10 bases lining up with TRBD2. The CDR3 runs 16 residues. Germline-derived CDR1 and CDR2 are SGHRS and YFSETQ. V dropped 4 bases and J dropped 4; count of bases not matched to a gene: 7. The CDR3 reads CASSPWTSGSTGELFF. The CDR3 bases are TGCGCCAGCAGCCCCTGGACTAGCGGAAGCACCGGGGAGCTGTTTTTT. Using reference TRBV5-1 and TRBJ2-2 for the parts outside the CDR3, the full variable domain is KAGVTQTPRYLIKTRGQQVTLSCSPISGHRSVSWYQQTPGQGLQFLFEYFSETQRNKGNFPGRFSGRQFSNSRSEMNVSTLELGDSALYLCASSPWTSGSTGELFFGEGSRLTVL.

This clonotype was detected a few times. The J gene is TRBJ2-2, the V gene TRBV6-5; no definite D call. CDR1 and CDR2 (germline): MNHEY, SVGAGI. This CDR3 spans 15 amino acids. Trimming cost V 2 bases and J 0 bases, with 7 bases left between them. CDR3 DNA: TGTGCCAGCAGTTACAGTATCGCGAACACCGGGGAGCTGTTTTTT. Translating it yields CASSYSIANTGELFF.

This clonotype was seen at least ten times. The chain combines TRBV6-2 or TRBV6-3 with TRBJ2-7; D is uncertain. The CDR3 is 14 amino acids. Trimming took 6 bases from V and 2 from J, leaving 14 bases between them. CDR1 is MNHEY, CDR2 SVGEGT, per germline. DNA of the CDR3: TGTGCCAGCAGCCCTCCCCCCTTCACCTACGAGCAGTACTTC. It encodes CASSPPPFTYEQYF.

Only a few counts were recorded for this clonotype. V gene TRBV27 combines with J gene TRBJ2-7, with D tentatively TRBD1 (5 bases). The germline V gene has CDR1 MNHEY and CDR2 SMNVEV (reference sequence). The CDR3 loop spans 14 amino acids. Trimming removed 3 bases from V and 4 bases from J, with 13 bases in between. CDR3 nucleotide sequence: TGTGCCAGCAGTTTTCAGCAGGGTTCGTACGAGCAGTACTTC. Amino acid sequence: CASSFQQGSYEQYF.

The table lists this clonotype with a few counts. The CDR3 protein is CASSDIAGVSYNEQFF. CDR3 nucleotides: TGTGCCAGCAGTGACATAGCGGGAGTTTCCTACAATGAGCAGTTCTTC. The V and J genes are TRBV25-1 and TRBJ2-1; 9 nucleotides line up with TRBD2. This CDR3 has 16 amino acids. Germline trimming cut 3 bases from V and 1 base from J; bases unmatched to any gene: 4. Germline values: CDR1 MGHDK, CDR2 SYGVNS.

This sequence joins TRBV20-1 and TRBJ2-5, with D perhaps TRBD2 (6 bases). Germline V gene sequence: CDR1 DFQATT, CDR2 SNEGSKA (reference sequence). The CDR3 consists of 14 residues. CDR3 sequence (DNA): TGCACTCTTCCCGGGCCCGCGGGACAAGAGACCCAGTACTTC. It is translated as CTLPGPAGQETQYF.

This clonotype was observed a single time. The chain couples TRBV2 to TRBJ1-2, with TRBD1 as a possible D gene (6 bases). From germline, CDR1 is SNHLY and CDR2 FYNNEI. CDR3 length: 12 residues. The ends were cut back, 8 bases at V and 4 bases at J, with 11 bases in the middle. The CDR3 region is CASSARGYGYTF. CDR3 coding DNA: TGTGCCAGCTCGGCCAGGGGCTATGGCTACACCTTC. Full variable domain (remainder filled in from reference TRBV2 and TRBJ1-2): EPEVTQTPSHQVTQMGQEVILRCVPISNHLYFYWYRQILGQKVEFLVSFYNNEISEKSEIFDDQFSVERPDGSNFTLKIRSTKLEDSAMYFCASSARGYGYTFGSGTRLTVV.

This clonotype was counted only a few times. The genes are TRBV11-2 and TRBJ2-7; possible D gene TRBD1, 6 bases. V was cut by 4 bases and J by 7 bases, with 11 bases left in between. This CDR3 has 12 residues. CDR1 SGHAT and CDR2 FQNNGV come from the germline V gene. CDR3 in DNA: TGTGCCAGCAGCTGGGGGCCCATGGAGCAGTACTTC. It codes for CASSWGPMEQYF.

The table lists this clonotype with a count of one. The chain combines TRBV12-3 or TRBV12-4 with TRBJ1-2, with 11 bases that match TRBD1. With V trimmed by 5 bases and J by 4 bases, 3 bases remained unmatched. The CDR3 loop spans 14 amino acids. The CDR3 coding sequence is TGTGCCAGCAGTACCGGGACAGGGGGCTATGGCTACACCTTC. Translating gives CASSTGTGGYGYTF.

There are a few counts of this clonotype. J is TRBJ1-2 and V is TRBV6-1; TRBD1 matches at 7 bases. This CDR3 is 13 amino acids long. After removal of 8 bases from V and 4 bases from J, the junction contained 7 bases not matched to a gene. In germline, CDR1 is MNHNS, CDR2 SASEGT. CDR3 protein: CASSSGQIYGYTF. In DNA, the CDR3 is TGTGCCAGCTCATCGGGACAGATCTATGGCTACACCTTC.